What follows are 25 T cell receptor beta chains derived from one specimen sequenced in a study of cytomegalovirus exposure and HLA in healthy donors. A multiplex PCR was run with 60 Vbeta primers and 13 Jbeta primers. The repertoire was sequenced with immunoSEQ multiplex PCR; TCRdb's copy has only in-frame clones and lacks some. The sample yields approximately 70,000 clones, 60% to 70% seen once. The sequencing input was PBMCs. The source of these receptors is a man between 40 and 49 years old in good health and CMV-seropositive.

V is TRBV5-4 and J is TRBJ2-2; D gene uncertain. V was clipped by 1 base and J by 5 bases, with 12 bases between them. The germline V gene has CDR1 SGHNT and CDR2 YYREEE (reference sequence). This CDR3 comprises 15 residues. The CDR3 sequence is CASSLKGAGTGELFF. The CDR3, as DNA: TGTGCCAGCAGCTTGAAAGGAGCTGGAACCGGGGAGCTGTTTTTT.

The chain employs TRBV20-1 and TRBJ2-7; TRBD2 aligns across 7 bases. Looked up from germline, CDR1 is DFQATT and CDR2 is SNEGSKA (reference sequence). The CDR3 totals 11 residues. V was pared by 6 bases and J by 10 bases, with 9 bases of the junction left unmatched. The CDR3 loop is CSAPAAGVQYF. The CDR3, as DNA: TGCAGTGCCCCCGCCGCGGGGGTCCAGTACTTC.

This chain connects TRBV4-2 to TRBJ2-3, with D uncertain. Looked up from germline, CDR1 is LGHNA and CDR2 is YNFKEQ. The CDR3 extends over 16 amino acids. V was cut by 4 bases and J by 4 bases, with 18 bases left in between. The chain's CDR3 is CASSPLGPNAADTQYF. In DNA, the CDR3 is TGTGCCAGCAGCCCCCTTGGGCCGAATGCTGCAGATACGCAGTATTTT.

The V and J genes are TRBV5-1 and TRBJ2-3; TRBD1 aligns across 7 bases. The junction had 2 bases not matched to a gene; V was cut back by 3 bases and J by 4 bases. The CDR3 is made up of 13 amino acids. CDR1 is SGHRS and CDR2 is YFSETQ in the germline V gene. The CDR3 protein is CASSWQGADTQYF. In nucleotides, the CDR3 is TGCGCCAGCAGCTGGCAGGGGGCAGATACGCAGTATTTT.

V usage is TRBV5-1 and J usage is TRBJ1-1; D may be TRBD1 (5 bases). Trimming took 2 bases from V and 0 from J, leaving 8 bases between them. CDR1 SGHRS and CDR2 YFSETQ come from the germline V gene. The CDR3 contains 14 residues. DNA of the CDR3: TGCGCCAGCAGCTTTGCAGGGCTGAACACTGAAGCTTTCTTT. As protein: CASSFAGLNTEAFF. Filled out from reference TRBV5-1 and TRBJ1-1, the complete variable domain reads KAGVTQTPRYLIKTRGQQVTLSCSPISGHRSVSWYQQTPGQGLQFLFEYFSETQRNKGNFPGRFSGRQFSNSRSEMNVSTLELGDSALYLCASSFAGLNTEAFFGQGTRLTVV.

V usage is TRBV7-2 and J usage is TRBJ2-7; perhaps TRBD2 as D (5 bases). Trimming pared 7 bases from V and 2 bases from J, leaving 15 bases between. CDR1 is SGHTA, CDR2 FQGNSA, per germline. There are 14 residues in the CDR3. The CDR3 reads CASTPGSSPYEQYF. The CDR3 bases are TGTGCCAGCACCCCGGGATCCTCCCCCTACGAGCAGTACTTC.

CDR3 residues: CASSDPLASPGGETQYF. In DNA, the CDR3 is TGTGCCAGCAGCGACCCCCTAGCGTCCCCAGGCGGGGAGACCCAGTACTTC. The chain links TRBV9 to TRBJ2-5; D may be TRBD2 (6 bases). Trimming stripped 3 bases from V and 5 bases from J, with 23 bases between. The CDR3 is 17 residues long. Germline V gene lookup returns CDR1 SGDLS and CDR2 YYNGEE.

The V gene is TRBV19, the J gene TRBJ2-2; D is unclear. CDR3 size: 18 residues. The V end was cut by 3 bases, the J end by 0 bases, with 17 bases between. Looked up from germline, CDR1 is LNHDA and CDR2 is SQIVND (reference sequence). CDR3 coding DNA: TGTGCCAGTAGTATGCTGGGCAACCATAGATCGAACACCGGGGAGCTGTTTTTT. Translation gives CASSMLGNHRSNTGELFF.

As DNA, the CDR3 is TGTGCCAGCAGGGACAGGGGTTTGCGTGGCTACACCTTC. Translation: CASRDRGLRGYTF. The V call is TRBV6-5, the J call TRBJ1-2; 9 bases are a match to TRBD1. The CDR3 has 13 amino acids. The V gene's germline CDR1 is MNHEY and CDR2 SVGAGI. The J segment lost 7 bases and the V segment lost 6 bases, leaving 6 bases of the junction unmatched.

The genes are TRBV9 and TRBJ1-3; 9 nucleotides line up with TRBD1. The CDR3 runs 15 residues. Germline V gives CDR1 SGDLS, CDR2 YYNGEE. Trimming cost V 4 bases and J 2 bases; bases outside gene matches: 4. The DNA for the CDR3 is TGTGCCAGCAGCCCGGGGGACAGGGCTGGAAACACCATATATTTT. As protein: CASSPGDRAGNTIYF.

In this sample, this clone turned up a few times. The chain combines TRBV9 with TRBJ2-1; 8 bases agree with TRBD1. CDR1 is SGDLS, CDR2 YYNGEE, per germline. V lost 3 bases to trimming and J lost 0 bases; unmatched junction nucleotides: 8. CDR3 length equals 17 residues. The CDR3, as DNA: TGTGCCAGCAGCGCCGACAGGGGAGTCAGCTCCTACAATGAGCAGTTCTTC. Its translation: CASSADRGVSSYNEQFF.

The V and J genes are TRBV6-5 and TRBJ2-3; 8 positions match TRBD2. This CDR3 has 14 amino acids. V trimming: 5 bases; J trimming: 3 bases; junction bases outside the gene matches: 4. In germline, CDR1 is MNHEY, CDR2 SVGAGI. Here the CDR3 DNA reads TGTGCCAGCAGTACCGGGACTAGTACAGATACGCAGTATTTT. It specifies CASSTGTSTDTQYF.

The chain couples TRBV10-3 to TRBJ1-2; D not resolved. CDR3 length: 13 amino acids. Germline assignment: CDR1 ENHRY and CDR2 SYGVKD. V shed 4 bases and J shed 2 bases, with 8 bases lying between them. In nucleotides, the CDR3 is TGTGCCATCAGTGGCACAGAGAACTATGGCTACACCTTC. This sequence encodes CAISGTENYGYTF.

This chain joins TRBV5-3 and TRBJ1-2, with D hard to call. TRBV5-3 is identified as an open reading frame with a role that is uncertain. V shed 3 bases and J shed 4 bases, with 22 bases lying between them. The CDR3 has 17 residues. The CDR3 DNA is TGTGCCAGAAGCTCTCTAGTTACCGGACTCGAGGGCTATGGCTACACCTTC. Its protein product is CARSSLVTGLEGYGYTF.

The chain combines TRBV7-8 with TRBJ1-2; no clear D. The germline V gene has CDR1 SGHVS and CDR2 FQNEAQ. The CDR3 extends over 14 amino acids. Trimming cost V 0 bases and J 8 bases, with 13 bases left between them. This CDR3 is CASSLASAGQGYTF. DNA for the CDR3: TGTGCCAGCAGCTTAGCGTCGGCAGGCCAGGGCTACACCTTC.

V usage is TRBV15 and J usage is TRBJ1-5; D may be TRBD1 (5 bases). V lost 8 bases and J lost 5, with 10 bases in between. CDR3 length equals 12 residues. CDR1 and CDR2 (germline): LNHNV, YYDKDF (reference sequence). The CDR3 DNA follows: TGTGCCACCTCCCGGGGGGATCAGCCCCAGCATTTT. Its protein is CATSRGDQPQHF.

This clone appeared a few times. The genes are TRBV4-3 and TRBJ1-1, with TRBD1 as a possible D gene (6 bases). V lost 0 bases and J 5 bases, leaving 13 bases between the germline ends. Germline V lookup: CDR1 LGHNA, CDR2 YSLEER. This CDR3 is 15 amino acids long. CDR3 coding DNA: TGCGCCAGCAGCCAAGATTCGGCGGGGGCAACTGAAGCTTTCTTT. This codes for CASSQDSAGATEAFF.

V gene TRBV29-1 combines with J gene TRBJ1-1, with a weak D call TRBD1 (5 bases). The CDR3 has 12 residues. Germline values: CDR1 SQVTM, CDR2 ANQGSEA. Between the trimmed V and J ends, which lost 7 bases and 2 bases, there was a span of 11 bases. Here the CDR3 DNA reads TGCAGCGCTGCCGGGGGAAACACTGAAGCTTTCTTT. This codes for CSAAGGNTEAFF. The whole variable domain, remainder taken from reference TRBV29-1 and TRBJ1-1, is SAVISQKPSRDICQRGTSLTIQCQVDSQVTMMFWYRQQPGQSLTLIATANQGSEATYESGFVIDKFPISRPNLTFSTLTVSNMSPEDSSIYLCSAAGGNTEAFFGQGTRLTVV.

The V gene is TRBV5-1, the J gene TRBJ2-5; tentative D call: TRBD2 (6 bases). The V end was cut by 5 bases, the J end by 4 bases, with 12 bases between. This CDR3 spans 13 amino acids. The germline V gene has CDR1 SGHRS and CDR2 YFSETQ. DNA for the CDR3: TGCGCCAGCAGGAGGGACTCCCCAGAGACCCAGTACTTC. This sequence encodes CASRRDSPETQYF.

The gene calls are TRBV7-2 and TRBJ1-1; D gene unclear. This CDR3 is 13 amino acids long. The V end was cut by 5 bases, the J end by 1 base, with 8 bases between. Germline values: CDR1 SGHTA, CDR2 FQGNSA. CDR3 sequence (DNA): TGTGCCAGCAGCCGGAACAGGAACACTGAAGCTTTCTTT. This codes for CASSRNRNTEAFF.

V usage is TRBV6-5 and J usage is TRBJ2-1, with D unresolved. CDR1 and CDR2 from the germline V gene are MNHEY and SVGAGI. V lost 6 bases to trimming and J lost 4 bases, with 4 bases between them. CDR3 length: 11 amino acids. The CDR3 DNA reads as TGTGCCAGCAGGGAGTACAATGAGCAGTTCTTC. It translates to CASREYNEQFF.

This sequence joins TRBV28 and TRBJ2-3; the match to TRBD2 covers 10 bases. Trimming took 5 bases from V and 0 from J; bases not matched to a gene: 2. The germline V gene encodes CDR1 MDHEN and CDR2 SYDVKM. The CDR3 is 15 amino acids. CDR3 protein: CASSAAGGSTDTQYF. In DNA form, the CDR3 reads TGTGCCAGCAGTGCAGCGGGGGGGAGCACAGATACGCAGTATTTT.

This chain joins TRBV5-6 and TRBJ2-1, with D perhaps matching TRBD1 (6 bases). V lost 2 bases to trimming and J lost 3 bases, with 12 bases between them. Germline CDR1 reads SGHDT; CDR2 reads YYEEEE. This CDR3 has 15 residues. CDR3 region: CASSFQGNFYNEQFF. In nucleotides, the CDR3 is TGTGCCAGCAGCTTCCAGGGGAATTTCTACAATGAGCAGTTCTTC. The variable domain in full, with the rest retrieved from reference TRBV5-6 and TRBJ2-1, is DAGVTQSPTHLIKTRGQQVTLRCSPKSGHDTVSWYQQALGQGPQFIFQYYEEEERQRGNFPDRFSGHQFPNYSSELNVNALLLGDSALYLCASSFQGNFYNEQFFGPGTRLTVL.

This rearrangement joins TRBV9 to TRBJ1-1; D may be TRBD1 (5 bases). This CDR3 region has 12 residues. V lost 5 bases, J lost 11 bases, and 16 bases lay in between. The V gene's germline CDR1 is SGDLS and CDR2 YYNGEE. CDR3 coding DNA: TGTGCCAGCAGTGGGGGAGGGTTGGATGCTTTCTTT. Residues: CASSGGGLDAFF. Full variable domain (outside the CDR3, taken from reference TRBV9 and TRBJ1-1): DSGVTQTPKHLITATGQRVTLRCSPRSGDLSVYWYQQSLDQGLQFLIQYYNGEERAKGNILERFSAQQFPDLHSELNLSSLELGDSALYFCASSGGGLDAFFGQGTRLTVV.

The genes are TRBV7-2 and TRBJ1-5, with D possibly TRBD1 on 5 matching bases. The V end was cut by 5 bases, the J end by 5 bases, with 10 bases between. Germline CDR1 reads SGHTA; CDR2 reads FQGNSA. This CDR3 is built from 13 residues. Written as DNA, the CDR3 is TGTGCCAGCAGCCAGGGTGATTATCAGCCCCAGCATTTT. This gives the protein CASSQGDYQPQHF.